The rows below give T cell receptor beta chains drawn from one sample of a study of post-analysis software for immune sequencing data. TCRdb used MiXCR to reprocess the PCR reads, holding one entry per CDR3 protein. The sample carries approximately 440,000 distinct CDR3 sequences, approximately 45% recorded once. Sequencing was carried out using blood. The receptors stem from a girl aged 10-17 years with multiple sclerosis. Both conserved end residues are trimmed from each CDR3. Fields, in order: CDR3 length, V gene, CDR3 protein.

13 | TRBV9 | ASSVGGGPVNEQF
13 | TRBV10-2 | ASSESLGGSYEQY
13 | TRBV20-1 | SARGDRGRVTEAF
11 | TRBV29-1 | SAWTSGAYEQY
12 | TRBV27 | ASSRTSPQETQY
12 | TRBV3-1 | ASSQEGERASQY
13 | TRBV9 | ASSFDGTGPHEQY
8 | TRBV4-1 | ASSQGEQF
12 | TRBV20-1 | SANDPRGWNEQF
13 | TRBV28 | ASSFLQWGRPGYT
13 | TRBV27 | ASIGLQGLSYGYT
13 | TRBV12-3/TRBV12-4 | ASSWGLADQETQY